Listed below are T cell receptor beta chains from one sample, sequenced in a study of technical replicates of blood from a few donors. Clones were read by immunoSEQ multiplex PCR, and TCRdb kept only the in-frame ones, dropping some. This table has over 85,000 clones, approximately 94% appearing once. Source material: T cells isolated from PBMCs. The receptors derive from a human donor in good health. Each CDR3 is given with its conserved first and last residue. Fields, in order: CDR3 protein, clone size, D gene, V gene, J gene. A D gene is named only where the DNA matches it firmly. Rows give clone size only sometimes, using once, few, many, or a class for an expanded clone.

CASSHRAFYNEQFF,.,.,TRBV11-3,TRBJ2-1
CASSLGAQLDEQFF,.,.,TRBV7-7,TRBJ2-1
CASSLGLAGVVYEQYF,.,TRBD2,TRBV7-7,TRBJ2-7
CASSYGRTDTQYF,.,.,TRBV5-1,TRBJ2-3
CASSEQGSGELFF,.,.,TRBV2,TRBJ2-2
CASSVLAGEADTQYF,.,TRBD2,TRBV5-4,TRBJ2-3
CASSFRETYEQYF,.,.,TRBV7-9,TRBJ2-7
CASSRAGGAGRTGNTIYF,.,.,TRBV4-1,TRBJ1-3
CAISEWAMNYEQYF,.,.,TRBV10-3,TRBJ2-7
CASSESVQQETQYF,once,.,TRBV10-1,TRBJ2-5
CASSITSGSVDTQYF,.,TRBD2,TRBV19,TRBJ2-3
CASSSQGLSNEKLFF,once,.,TRBV5-5,TRBJ1-4
CASTSVGYGYTF,.,.,TRBV28,TRBJ1-2
CASSPGQGRSYEQYF,.,TRBD1,TRBV5-4,TRBJ2-7
CASSYEGQGIYEQYF,.,TRBD1,TRBV6-5,TRBJ2-7
CASSLDRGIRYGYTF,.,TRBD1,TRBV11-2,TRBJ1-2
CSVLGSSYEQYF,.,.,TRBV29-1,TRBJ2-7